The 24 T cell receptor beta chains below come from one sample, sequenced in a study of OX40 agonist ivuxolimab in advanced cancers. TCRdb's copy holds only in-frame clones and misses some; the assay was immunoSEQ multiplex PCR. The sample contains about 93,000 clones, 91% of which appear only once. The specimen was CD4+ or CD8+ T cells sorted from blood, collected in a trial of the OX40 agonist ivuxolimab. These receptors were taken from an adult with an advanced solid tumor such as melanoma, head and neck, liver or kidney cancer.

The rearrangement joins TRBV19 to TRBJ1-2, with D uncertain. Germline-derived CDR1 and CDR2 are LNHDA and SQIVND (reference sequence). V was clipped by 3 bases and J by 5 bases, with 13 bases between them. There are 14 residues in the CDR3. CDR3 nucleotides: TGTGCCAGTAGTATCGGACCGTCTGGATATGGCTACACCTTC. It yields the protein CASSIGPSGYGYTF.

This rearrangement joins TRBV5-1 to TRBJ2-5, with 8 bases identical to TRBD2. The germline CDR1 and CDR2 sequences are SGHRS and YFSETQ. V trimming: 0 bases; J trimming: 7 bases; junction bases outside the gene matches: 8. The CDR3 has 15 residues. The CDR3 DNA reads as TGCGCCAGCAGCTTGGAGGCGGGAGGCGCGGGGACCCAGTACTTC. Amino acids: CASSLEAGGAGTQYF.

The chain employs TRBV28 and TRBJ1-4, with TRBD1 matching over 10 bases. There are 17 residues in the CDR3. J lost 7 bases, V lost 3 bases, and 11 bases had no gene match. Germline assignment: CDR1 MDHEN and CDR2 SYDVKM. CDR3 protein: CASSFATGGPESEKLFF. CDR3 coding DNA: TGTGCCAGCAGTTTTGCGACAGGGGGCCCCGAGAGTGAAAAACTGTTTTTT.

The chain combines TRBV27 with TRBJ1-4, with a tentative D call TRBD1 (6 bases). V lost 2 bases and J 7 bases, leaving 17 bases between the germline ends. In germline, CDR1 is MNHEY, CDR2 SMNVEV (reference sequence). This CDR3 region has 16 residues. DNA of the CDR3: TGTGCCAGCAGTTTAGGGGCGGCAGGGGCCAGTGAAAAACTGTTTTTT. Protein sequence: CASSLGAAGASEKLFF.

This clone has just one count. CDR3 amino acids: CSVFLDPRGPGEQYF. The CDR3 DNA is TGCAGCGTTTTCCTGGATCCCAGGGGCCCTGGAGAGCAGTACTTC. The chain joins TRBV29-1 to TRBJ2-7, with a weak D call TRBD1 (6 bases). From germline, CDR1 is SQVTM and CDR2 ANQGSEA. V lost 5 bases to trimming and J lost 7 bases, with 24 bases between them. The length of the CDR3 is 15 residues.

The chain carries TRBV6-1 and TRBJ2-3; D may correspond to TRBD1 or TRBD2 (5 bases each). CDR3 length: 16 residues. Germline assignment: CDR1 MNHNS and CDR2 SASEGT. Trimming removed 2 bases at V and 0 bases at J, with 12 bases between. The CDR3 reads CASSELGVTSTDTQYF. DNA of the CDR3: TGTGCCAGCAGTGAATTGGGGGTTACTAGCACAGATACGCAGTATTTT.

The V call is TRBV28, the J call TRBJ1-5, with D unclear. The germline V gene has CDR1 MDHEN and CDR2 SYDVKM. This CDR3 has 14 amino acids. Trimming pared 8 bases from V and 6 bases from J, leaving 17 bases between. CDR3 sequence (DNA): TGTGCCAGCGGACCTGCGAGGTTTATTCAGCCCCAGCATTTT. Its protein product is CASGPARFIQPQHF.

The rearrangement links TRBV5-1 to TRBJ2-3, with TRBD1 identical over 7 bases. Per germline, CDR1 SGHRS and CDR2 YFSETQ. The trim removed 2 bases at V and 6 bases at J, leaving 9 bases unmatched. This CDR3 region has 15 residues. The CDR3 sequence: CASSFGQANVDTQYF. The CDR3, as DNA: TGCGCCAGCAGCTTCGGACAGGCTAACGTGGATACGCAGTATTTT.

The rearrangement uses TRBV4-1 and TRBJ2-3; D assignment may be TRBD1 or TRBD2 (5 bases each). Germline CDR1 MGHRA, CDR2 YSYEKL. V was trimmed by 4 bases and J by 4 bases, leaving 12 bases between them. The CDR3 sequence is 14 residues long. CDR3 sequence: CASSPGPGSDTQYF. The CDR3 coding sequence is TGCGCCAGCAGCCCGGGACCGGGTTCAGATACGCAGTATTTT.

The chain links TRBV28 to TRBJ1-2; D unresolved. Germline-derived CDR1 and CDR2 are MDHEN and SYDVKM. The CDR3 is 11 residues long. The V end was cut by 5 bases, the J end by 2 bases, with 3 bases between. The CDR3 bases are TGTGCCAGCAGTGGGAACTATGGCTACACCTTC. Encoded protein: CASSGNYGYTF.

The chain employs TRBV10-1 and TRBJ2-7; the D is unclear. Between the trimmed V and J ends, which lost 2 bases and 2 bases, there was a span of 10 bases. The CDR3 spans 14 residues. The germline CDR1 and CDR2 sequences are WNHNN and SYGVQD (reference sequence). The CDR3 sequence: CASSEASGTYEQYF. CDR3 bases: TGCGCCAGCAGTGAGGCCTCTGGCACCTACGAGCAGTACTTC.

The rearrangement joins TRBV14 to TRBJ2-3, with no clear D. Trimming took off 0 bases at V and 9 bases at J, with 7 bases between the two ends. The CDR3 sequence is 12 residues long. Germline CDR1 and CDR2: SGHDN and FVKESK. CDR3 sequence: CASSQDLATQYF. The CDR3 DNA reads TGTGCCAGCAGCCAAGATCTCGCGACGCAGTATTTT. The whole variable domain, filled in from reference TRBV14 and TRBJ2-3, reads EAGVTQFPSHSVIEKGQTVTLRCDPISGHDNLYWYRRVMGKEIKFLLHFVKESKQDESGMPNNRFLAERTGGTYSTLKVQPAELEDSGVYFCASSQDLATQYFGPGTRLTVL.

V is TRBV4-3 and J is TRBJ2-1; D is possibly TRBD2 (6 bases). CDR3 length equals 16 residues. CDR1 LGHNA and CDR2 YSLEER come from the germline V gene. V dropped 4 bases and J dropped 3 bases, with 16 bases sitting between them. The CDR3 reads CASSLARGIGYNEQFF. CDR3 coding DNA: TGCGCCAGCAGCCTTGCTCGGGGGATAGGCTACAATGAGCAGTTCTTC.

The chain recombines TRBV10-3 with TRBJ2-3, with TRBD1 as a possible D gene (7 bases). V was clipped by 11 bases and J by 2 bases, with 17 bases between them. This CDR3 is 14 amino acids long. CDR1 is ENHRY and CDR2 is SYGVKD in the germline V gene. The CDR3 DNA is TGTGCCGCGTGGGGGGACAGTGCCACAGATACGCAGTATTTT. Its translation is CAAWGDSATDTQYF.

V and J are TRBV10-2 and TRBJ2-5, with TRBD1 as a possible D gene (6 bases). Trimming pared 3 bases from V and 3 bases from J, leaving 14 bases between. The CDR3 totals 15 residues. CDR1 and CDR2 from the germline V gene are WSHSY and SAAADI. Written as DNA, the CDR3 is TGCGCCAGCAGTGATATTGGGGGCGTCGAAGAGACCCAGTACTTC. It codes for CASSDIGGVEETQYF.

The rearrangement uses TRBV5-1 and TRBJ1-3; TRBD1 matches at 8 bases. The CDR3 runs 14 residues. Unmatched junction bases numbered 3, after V lost 4 bases and J lost 3 bases. CDR1 and CDR2 (germline): SGHRS, YFSETQ. The CDR3 coding sequence is TGCGCCAGCAGCACAGGACAGGGTGGAAACACCATATATTTT. It codes for CASSTGQGGNTIYF. The full variable domain, completed using reference TRBV5-1 and TRBJ1-3, is KAGVTQTPRYLIKTRGQQVTLSCSPISGHRSVSWYQQTPGQGLQFLFEYFSETQRNKGNFPGRFSGRQFSNSRSEMNVSTLELGDSALYLCASSTGQGGNTIYFGEGSWLTVV.

This chain joins TRBV18 and TRBJ2-7; D is undetermined. CDR1 and CDR2 from the germline V gene are KGHSH and LQKENI. The CDR3 is made up of 13 amino acids. Trimming took off 6 bases at V and 0 bases at J, with 9 bases between the two ends. This CDR3 is CASSLPGSYEQYF. CDR3 DNA: TGTGCCAGCTCGCTACCAGGCTCCTACGAGCAGTACTTC.

The chain recombines TRBV28 with TRBJ2-7; D gene uncertain. Germline-derived CDR1 and CDR2 are MDHEN and SYDVKM. V was trimmed by 3 bases and J by 7 bases, leaving 10 bases between them. The CDR3 covers 12 residues. The CDR3 coding sequence is TGTGCCAGCAGTTTGTCTCGCTTTGAGCAGTACTTC. It specifies CASSLSRFEQYF.

The chain links TRBV4-1 to TRBJ2-7, with a possible D match to TRBD1 (5 bases). Trimming pared 0 bases from V and 2 bases from J, leaving 11 bases between. The CDR3 totals 15 residues. Germline lookup yields CDR1 MGHRA and CDR2 YSYEKL. The CDR3 DNA reads TGCGCCAGCAGCCAAGATCAAGGGGTGGCCTACGAGCAGTACTTC. Amino acids: CASSQDQGVAYEQYF.

The chain is built from TRBV19 and TRBJ1-5, with D possibly matching TRBD1 (5 bases). V lost 11 bases and J lost 1, with 24 bases in between. Germline V CDR1 and CDR2: LNHDA, SQIVND (reference sequence). CDR3 length: 17 amino acids. CDR3 sequence (DNA): TGTGCCTCCAAGCCTGCGAGGGCGCAGGGCAGCAATCAGCCCCAGCATTTT. It is translated as CASKPARAQGSNQPQHF.

The genes are TRBV15 and TRBJ2-5, with 7 bases that match TRBD1. The V gene end was trimmed by 5 bases and the J gene end by 2 bases; junction bases not matched to a gene: 8. Germline CDR1 reads LNHNV; CDR2 reads YYDKDF (reference sequence). This CDR3 has 15 residues. The CDR3 DNA reads as TGTGCCACCAGCCTCAGGACAGGCCTACAAGAGACCCAGTACTTC. It codes for CATSLRTGLQETQYF.

The chain uses TRBV10-1 and TRBJ1-1; weak D call: TRBD1 (6 bases). This CDR3 contains 12 residues. V was shortened by 4 bases and J by 5 bases, with 8 bases between the two germline ends. Looked up from germline, CDR1 is WNHNN and CDR2 is SYGVQD (reference sequence). The chain's CDR3 is CASSAQGTEAFF. Here the CDR3 DNA reads TGCGCCAGCAGTGCCCAGGGGACTGAAGCTTTCTTT.

The chain joins TRBV6-5 to TRBJ2-1; TRBD1 aligns across 9 bases. V shed 6 bases and J 6 bases; nucleotides not matched to a gene: 9. The CDR3 extends over 15 amino acids. Germline V CDR1 and CDR2: MNHEY, SVGAGI. The CDR3 spells CASRTGQGNFNEQFF. The CDR3, as DNA: TGTGCCAGCAGAACGGGACAGGGCAATTTCAATGAGCAGTTCTTC.

V gene TRBV28 combines with J gene TRBJ2-7; the match to TRBD2 covers 7 bases. This CDR3 contains 15 residues. V was clipped by 1 base and J by 6 bases; unmatched bases: 9. Germline loops: CDR1 MDHEN, CDR2 SYDVKM. CDR3 residues: CASSLFGGRVREQYF. The CDR3 DNA reads as TGTGCCAGCAGTTTATTCGGAGGGAGGGTGCGCGAGCAGTACTTC.